One TCR beta chain is described in this entry. V was pared by 5 bases and J by 0 bases, with 11 bases between. From germline, CDR1 is SGHDN and CDR2 FVKESK. The CDR3 extends over 15 amino acids. Clones were sequenced by immunoSEQ multiplex PCR, and TCRdb holds only the in-frame ones, with some missing. The sample records tens of thousands of clones, around 90% being singletons. This sample was taken from a study of technical replicates of blood from a few donors. The sequence was collected from a human donor in good health. The rearrangement links TRBV14 to TRBJ2-1; D unresolved. The specimen sequenced was T cells isolated from PBMCs. CDR3 loop: CASSLPMSSYNEQFF. CDR3 in DNA: TGTGCCAGCAGCTTACCTATGAGCTCCTACAATGAGCAGTTCTTC.